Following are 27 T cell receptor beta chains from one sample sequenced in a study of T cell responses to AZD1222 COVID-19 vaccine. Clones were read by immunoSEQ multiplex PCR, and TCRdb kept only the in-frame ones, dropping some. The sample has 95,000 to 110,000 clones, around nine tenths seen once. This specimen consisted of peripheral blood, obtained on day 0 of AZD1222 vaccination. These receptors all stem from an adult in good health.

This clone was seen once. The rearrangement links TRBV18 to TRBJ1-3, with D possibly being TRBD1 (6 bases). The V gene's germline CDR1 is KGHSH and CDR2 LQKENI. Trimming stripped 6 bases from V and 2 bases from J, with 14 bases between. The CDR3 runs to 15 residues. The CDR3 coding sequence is TGTGCCAGCTCCCAATCCGGGACACCTGGAAACACCATATATTTT. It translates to CASSQSGTPGNTIYF.

For the CDR3, the DNA is TGCGCCAGCAGTGATACAGGGATAAACTATGGCTACACCTTC. It specifies CASSDTGINYGYTF. The rearrangement uses TRBV23-1 and TRBJ1-2, with D possibly being TRBD1 (6 bases). TRBV23-1 is identified as an open reading frame with a role that is uncertain. The V end lost 5 bases, the J end lost 2 bases, and 12 bases lay between the germline ends. The CDR3 consists of 14 residues.

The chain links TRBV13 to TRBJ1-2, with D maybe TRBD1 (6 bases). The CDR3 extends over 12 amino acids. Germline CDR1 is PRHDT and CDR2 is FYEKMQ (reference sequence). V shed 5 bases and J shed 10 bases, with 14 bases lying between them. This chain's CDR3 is CASSPYNRDYTF. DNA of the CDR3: TGTGCCAGCAGCCCATACAACAGGGACTACACCTTC.

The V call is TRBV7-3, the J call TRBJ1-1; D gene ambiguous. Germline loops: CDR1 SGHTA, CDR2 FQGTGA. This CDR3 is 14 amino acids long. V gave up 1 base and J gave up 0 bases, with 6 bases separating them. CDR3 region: CASSLNHLNTEAFF. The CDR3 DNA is TGTGCCAGCAGCTTAAATCACTTGAACACTGAAGCTTTCTTT.

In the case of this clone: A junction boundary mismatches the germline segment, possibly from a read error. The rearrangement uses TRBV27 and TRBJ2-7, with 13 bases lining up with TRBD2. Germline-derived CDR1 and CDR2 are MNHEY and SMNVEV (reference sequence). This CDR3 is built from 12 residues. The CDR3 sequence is CASHGLAGVPSF. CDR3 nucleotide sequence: TGTGCCAGCCACGGACTAGCGGGGGTCCCAAGCTTC.

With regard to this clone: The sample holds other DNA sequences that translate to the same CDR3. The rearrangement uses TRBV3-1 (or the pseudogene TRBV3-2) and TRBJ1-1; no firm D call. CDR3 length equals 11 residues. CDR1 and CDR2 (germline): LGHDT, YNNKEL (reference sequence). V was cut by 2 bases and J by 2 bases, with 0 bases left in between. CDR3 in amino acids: CASSQNTEAFF. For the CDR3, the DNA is TGTGCCAGCAGCCAAAACACTGAAGCTTTCTTT.

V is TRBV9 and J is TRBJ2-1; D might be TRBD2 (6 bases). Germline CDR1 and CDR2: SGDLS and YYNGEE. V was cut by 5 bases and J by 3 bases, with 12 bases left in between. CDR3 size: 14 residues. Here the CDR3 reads CASSTGTYYNEQFF. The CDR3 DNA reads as TGTGCCAGCAGTACCGGGACTTACTACAATGAGCAGTTCTTC. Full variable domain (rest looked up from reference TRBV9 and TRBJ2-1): DSGVTQTPKHLITATGQRVTLRCSPRSGDLSVYWYQQSLDQGLQFLIQYYNGEERAKGNILERFSAQQFPDLHSELNLSSLELGDSALYFCASSTGTYYNEQFFGPGTRLTVL.

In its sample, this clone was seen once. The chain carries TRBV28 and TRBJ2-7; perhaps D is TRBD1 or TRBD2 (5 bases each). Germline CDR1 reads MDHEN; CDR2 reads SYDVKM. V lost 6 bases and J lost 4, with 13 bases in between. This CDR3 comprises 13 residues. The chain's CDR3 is CASSTGTVYEQYF. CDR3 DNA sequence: TGTGCCAGCAGCACCGGGACGGTGTACGAGCAGTACTTC.

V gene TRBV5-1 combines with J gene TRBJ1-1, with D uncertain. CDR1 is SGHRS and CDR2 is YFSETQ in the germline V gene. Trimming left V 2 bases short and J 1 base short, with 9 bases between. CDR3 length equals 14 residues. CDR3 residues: CASSFGGSNTEAFF. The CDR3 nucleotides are TGCGCCAGCAGCTTTGGCGGTTCGAACACTGAAGCTTTCTTT.

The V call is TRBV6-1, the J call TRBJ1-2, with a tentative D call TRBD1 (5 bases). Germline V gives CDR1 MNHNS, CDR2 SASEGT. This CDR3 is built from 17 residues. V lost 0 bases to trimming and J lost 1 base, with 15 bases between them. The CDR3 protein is CASSEAHGTTLNYGYTF. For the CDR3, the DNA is TGTGCCAGCAGTGAAGCGCACGGGACTACCCTTAACTATGGCTACACCTTC.

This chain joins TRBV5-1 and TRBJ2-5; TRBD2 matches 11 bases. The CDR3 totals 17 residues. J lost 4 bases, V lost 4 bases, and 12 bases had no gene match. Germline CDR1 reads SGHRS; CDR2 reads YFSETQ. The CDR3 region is CASSVLSGRAVGETQYF. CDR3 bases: TGCGCCAGCAGCGTACTTAGCGGGAGGGCCGTCGGAGAGACCCAGTACTTC.

The CDR3 nucleotides are TGTGCCAGCAGCTTCCGACTAGCGGGAGGACGGGACACCGGGGAGCTGTTTTTT. It is translated as CASSFRLAGGRDTGELFF. The chain carries TRBV7-8 and TRBJ2-2, with 13 bases matching TRBD2. V lost 3 bases to trimming and J lost 3 bases; unmatched junction nucleotides: 7. Germline values: CDR1 SGHVS, CDR2 FQNEAQ. This CDR3 is 18 amino acids long.

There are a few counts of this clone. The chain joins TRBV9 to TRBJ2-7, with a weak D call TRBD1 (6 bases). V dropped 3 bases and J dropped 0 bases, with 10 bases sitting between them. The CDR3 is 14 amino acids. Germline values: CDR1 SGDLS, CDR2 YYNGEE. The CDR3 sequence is CASSAGQHSYEQYF. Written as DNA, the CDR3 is TGTGCCAGCAGCGCCGGACAGCACTCCTACGAGCAGTACTTC. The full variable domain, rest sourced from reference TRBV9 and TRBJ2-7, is DSGVTQTPKHLITATGQRVTLRCSPRSGDLSVYWYQQSLDQGLQFLIQYYNGEERAKGNILERFSAQQFPDLHSELNLSSLELGDSALYFCASSAGQHSYEQYFGPGTRLTVT.

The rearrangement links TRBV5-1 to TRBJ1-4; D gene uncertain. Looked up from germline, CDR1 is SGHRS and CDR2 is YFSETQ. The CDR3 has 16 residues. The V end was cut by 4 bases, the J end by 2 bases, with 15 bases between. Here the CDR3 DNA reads TGCGCCAGCAGCCCAGGTAGTTCTGGGACTAATGAAAAACTGTTTTTT. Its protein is CASSPGSSGTNEKLFF.

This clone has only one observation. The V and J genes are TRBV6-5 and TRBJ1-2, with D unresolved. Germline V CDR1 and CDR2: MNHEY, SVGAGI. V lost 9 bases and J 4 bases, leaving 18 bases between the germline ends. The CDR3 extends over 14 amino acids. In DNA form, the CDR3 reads TGTGCCAGTAAAACAGTTACCCCTCCCTATGGCTACACCTTC. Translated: CASKTVTPPYGYTF.

Here the CDR3 DNA reads TGTGCCAGTAGTATATCTGGAGGGGTCGTTTATCAGCCCCAGCATTTT. As protein: CASSISGGVVYQPQHF. J is TRBJ1-5 and V is TRBV19, with a possible D match to TRBD1 (5 bases). The CDR3 is 16 residues long. Looked up from germline, CDR1 is LNHDA and CDR2 is SQIVND (reference sequence). V was clipped by 2 bases and J by 5 bases, with 16 bases between them.

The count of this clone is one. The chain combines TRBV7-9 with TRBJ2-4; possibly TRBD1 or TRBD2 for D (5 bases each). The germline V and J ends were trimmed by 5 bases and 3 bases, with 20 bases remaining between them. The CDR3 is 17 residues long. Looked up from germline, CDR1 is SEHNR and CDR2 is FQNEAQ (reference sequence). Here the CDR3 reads CASSTSRTRGGKNIQYF. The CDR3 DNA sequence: TGTGCCAGCAGCACCTCTCGGACGAGGGGTGGCAAAAACATTCAGTACTTC.

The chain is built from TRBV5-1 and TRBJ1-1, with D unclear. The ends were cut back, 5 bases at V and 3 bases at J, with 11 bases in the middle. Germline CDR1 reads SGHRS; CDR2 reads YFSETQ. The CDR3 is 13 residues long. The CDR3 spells CASSLMVYTEAFF. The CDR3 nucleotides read TGCGCCAGCAGTCTCATGGTGTACACTGAAGCTTTCTTT.

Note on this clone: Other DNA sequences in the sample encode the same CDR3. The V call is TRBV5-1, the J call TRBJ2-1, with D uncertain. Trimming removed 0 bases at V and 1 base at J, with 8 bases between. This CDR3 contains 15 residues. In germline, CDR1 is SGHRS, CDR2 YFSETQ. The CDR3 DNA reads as TGCGCCAGCAGCTTGGTTGGGGAATCCTACAATGAGCAGTTCTTC. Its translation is CASSLVGESYNEQFF.

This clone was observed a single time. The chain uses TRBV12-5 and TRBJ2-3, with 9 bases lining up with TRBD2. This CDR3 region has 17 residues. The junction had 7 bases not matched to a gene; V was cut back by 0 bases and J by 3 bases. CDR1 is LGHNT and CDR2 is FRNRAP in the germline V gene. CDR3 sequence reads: CASGLVFELAGTDTQYF. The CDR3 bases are TGTGCTAGTGGTTTGGTTTTCGAGCTAGCGGGGACAGATACGCAGTATTTT.

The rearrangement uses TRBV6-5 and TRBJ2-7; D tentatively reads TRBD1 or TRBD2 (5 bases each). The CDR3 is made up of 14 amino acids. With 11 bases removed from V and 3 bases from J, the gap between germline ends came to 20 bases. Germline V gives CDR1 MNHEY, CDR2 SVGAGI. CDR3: CACDGGFGNYEQYF. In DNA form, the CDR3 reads TGTGCCTGCGATGGGGGTTTCGGCAACTACGAGCAGTACTTC.

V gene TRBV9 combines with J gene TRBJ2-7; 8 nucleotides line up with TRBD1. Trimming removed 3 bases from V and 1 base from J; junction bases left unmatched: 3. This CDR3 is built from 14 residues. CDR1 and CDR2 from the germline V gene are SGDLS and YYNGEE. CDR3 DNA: TGTGCCAGCAGCGAAAGGACAGGGTCCTACGAGCAGTACTTC. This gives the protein CASSERTGSYEQYF.

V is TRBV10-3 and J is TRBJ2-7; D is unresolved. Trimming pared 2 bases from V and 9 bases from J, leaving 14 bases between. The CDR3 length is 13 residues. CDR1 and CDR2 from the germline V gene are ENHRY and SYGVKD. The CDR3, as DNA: TGTGCCATCAGTGAGAGAGGACCTAACGGGCAGTACTTC. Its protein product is CAISERGPNGQYF.

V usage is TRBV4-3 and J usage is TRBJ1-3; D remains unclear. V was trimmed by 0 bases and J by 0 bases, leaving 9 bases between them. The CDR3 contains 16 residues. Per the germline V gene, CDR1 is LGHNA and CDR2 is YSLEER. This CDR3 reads CASSQDLQFSGNTIYF. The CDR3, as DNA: TGCGCCAGCAGCCAAGATCTCCAGTTCTCTGGAAACACCATATATTTT.

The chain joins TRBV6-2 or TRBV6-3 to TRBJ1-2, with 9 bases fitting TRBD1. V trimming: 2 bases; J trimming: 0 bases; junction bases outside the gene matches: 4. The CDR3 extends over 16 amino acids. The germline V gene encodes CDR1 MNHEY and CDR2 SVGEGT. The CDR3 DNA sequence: TGTGCCAGCAGTTACGGACAGGGGAGGACTAACTATGGCTACACCTTC. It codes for CASSYGQGRTNYGYTF.

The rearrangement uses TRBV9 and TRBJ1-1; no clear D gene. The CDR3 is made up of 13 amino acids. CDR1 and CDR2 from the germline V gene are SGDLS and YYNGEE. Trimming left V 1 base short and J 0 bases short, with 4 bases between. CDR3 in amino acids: CASSVLVNTEAFF. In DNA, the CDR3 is TGTGCCAGCAGCGTATTAGTGAACACTGAAGCTTTCTTT.

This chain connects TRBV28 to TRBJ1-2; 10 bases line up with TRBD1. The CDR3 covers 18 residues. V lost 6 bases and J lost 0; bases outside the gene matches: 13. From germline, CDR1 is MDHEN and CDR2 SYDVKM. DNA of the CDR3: TGTGCCAGCAGCTCCATCGATCGACAGGGGGCGTCTAACTATGGCTACACCTTC. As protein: CASSSIDRQGASNYGYTF.